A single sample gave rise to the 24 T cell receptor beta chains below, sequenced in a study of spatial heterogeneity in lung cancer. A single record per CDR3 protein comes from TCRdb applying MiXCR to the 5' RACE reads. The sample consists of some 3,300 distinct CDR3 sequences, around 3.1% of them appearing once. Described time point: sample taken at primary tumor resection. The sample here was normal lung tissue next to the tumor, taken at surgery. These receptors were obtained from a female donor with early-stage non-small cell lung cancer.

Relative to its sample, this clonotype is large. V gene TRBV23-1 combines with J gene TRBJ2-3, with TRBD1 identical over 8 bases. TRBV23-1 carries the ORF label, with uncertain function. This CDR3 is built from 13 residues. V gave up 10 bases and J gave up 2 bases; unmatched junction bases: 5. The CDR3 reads CATDRADTDTQYF. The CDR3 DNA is TGCGCCACGGACAGGGCGGACACAGATACGCAGTATTTT.

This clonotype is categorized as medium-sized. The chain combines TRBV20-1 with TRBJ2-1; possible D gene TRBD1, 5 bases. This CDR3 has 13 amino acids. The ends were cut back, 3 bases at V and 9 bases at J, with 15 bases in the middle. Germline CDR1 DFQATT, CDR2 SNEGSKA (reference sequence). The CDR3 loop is CSARGSDTPEQFF. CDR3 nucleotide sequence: TGCAGTGCTAGGGGCTCGGACACGCCTGAGCAGTTCTTC.

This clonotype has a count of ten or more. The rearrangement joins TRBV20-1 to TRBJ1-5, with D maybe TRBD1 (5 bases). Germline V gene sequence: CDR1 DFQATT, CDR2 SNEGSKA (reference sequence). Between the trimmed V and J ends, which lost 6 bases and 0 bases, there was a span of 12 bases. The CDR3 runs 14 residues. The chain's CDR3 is CSAAAGTSNQPQHF. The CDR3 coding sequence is TGCAGTGCCGCCGCAGGGACTAGCAATCAGCCCCAGCATTTT.

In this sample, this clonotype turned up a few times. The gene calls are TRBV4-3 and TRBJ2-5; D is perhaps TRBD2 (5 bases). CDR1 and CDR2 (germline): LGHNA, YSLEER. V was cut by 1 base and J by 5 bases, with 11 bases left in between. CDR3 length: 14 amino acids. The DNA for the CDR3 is TGCGCCAGCAGCCAAGTTTCCGGGGAGGAGACCCAGTACTTC. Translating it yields CASSQVSGEETQYF.

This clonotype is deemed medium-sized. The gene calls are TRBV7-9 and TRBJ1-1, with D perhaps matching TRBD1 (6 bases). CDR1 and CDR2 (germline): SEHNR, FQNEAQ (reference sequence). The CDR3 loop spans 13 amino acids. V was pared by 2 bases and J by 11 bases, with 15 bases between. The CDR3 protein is CASSLPGAQEAFF. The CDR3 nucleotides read TGTGCCAGCAGCTTACCGGGGGCGCAGGAGGCTTTCTTT.

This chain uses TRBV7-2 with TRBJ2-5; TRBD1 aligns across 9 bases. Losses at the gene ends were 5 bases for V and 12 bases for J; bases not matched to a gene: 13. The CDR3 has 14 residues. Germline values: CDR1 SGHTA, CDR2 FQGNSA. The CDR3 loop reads CASSRDRAQEKKYF. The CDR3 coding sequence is TGTGCCAGCAGCCGGGACAGGGCCCAAGAGAAAAAGTACTTC.

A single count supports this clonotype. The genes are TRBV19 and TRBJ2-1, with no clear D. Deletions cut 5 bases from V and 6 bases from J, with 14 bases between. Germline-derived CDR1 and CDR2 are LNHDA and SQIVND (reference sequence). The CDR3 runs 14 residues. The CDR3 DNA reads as TGTGCCAGTAGTGTCCCGGGCACCACCAATGAGCAGTTCTTC. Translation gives CASSVPGTTNEQFF.

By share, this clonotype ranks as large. DNA for the CDR3: TGTGCCAGCAGCCCAAGGCTAGCGGGGACACAAGAGACCCAGTACTTC. It encodes CASSPRLAGTQETQYF. The V gene is TRBV7-2, the J gene TRBJ2-5; 9 nucleotides match TRBD2. CDR1 is SGHTA, CDR2 FQGNSA, per germline. The V gene end was trimmed by 5 bases and the J gene end by 2 bases; junction bases not matched to a gene: 9. The CDR3 is 16 residues long.

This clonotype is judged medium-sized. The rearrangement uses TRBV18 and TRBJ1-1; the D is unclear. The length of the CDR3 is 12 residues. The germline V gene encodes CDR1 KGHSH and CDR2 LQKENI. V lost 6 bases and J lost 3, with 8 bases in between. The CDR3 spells CASSVQDTEAFF. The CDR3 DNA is TGTGCCAGCTCTGTCCAGGACACTGAAGCTTTCTTT.

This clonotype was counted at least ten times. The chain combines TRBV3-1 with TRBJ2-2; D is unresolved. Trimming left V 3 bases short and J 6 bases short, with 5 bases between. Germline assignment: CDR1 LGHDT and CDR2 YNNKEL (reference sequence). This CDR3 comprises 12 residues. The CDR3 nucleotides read TGTGCCAGCAGCCAGGGATCCGGGGAGCTGTTTTTT. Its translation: CASSQGSGELFF.

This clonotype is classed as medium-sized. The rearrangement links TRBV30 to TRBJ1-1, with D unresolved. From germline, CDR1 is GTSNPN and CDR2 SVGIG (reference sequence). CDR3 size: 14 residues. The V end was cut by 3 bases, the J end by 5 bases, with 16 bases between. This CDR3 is CAWRVAGERTEAFF. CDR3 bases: TGTGCCTGGAGAGTGGCTGGGGAAAGGACTGAAGCTTTCTTT.

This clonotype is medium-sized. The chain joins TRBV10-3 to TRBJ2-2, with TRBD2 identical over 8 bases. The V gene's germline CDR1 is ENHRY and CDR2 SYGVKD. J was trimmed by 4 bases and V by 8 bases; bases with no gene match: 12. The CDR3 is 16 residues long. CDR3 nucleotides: TGTGCCATCGGACTGGGAGGACTAGCCGGCACCGGGGAGCTGTTTTTT. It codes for CAIGLGGLAGTGELFF.

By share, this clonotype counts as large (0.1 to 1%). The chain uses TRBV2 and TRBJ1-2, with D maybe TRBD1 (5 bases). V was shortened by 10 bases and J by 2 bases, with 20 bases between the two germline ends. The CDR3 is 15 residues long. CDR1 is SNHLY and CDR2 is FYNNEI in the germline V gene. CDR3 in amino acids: CATLGVGGRNYGYTF. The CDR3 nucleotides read TGTGCCACCCTAGGGGTCGGGGGTCGGAACTATGGCTACACCTTC.

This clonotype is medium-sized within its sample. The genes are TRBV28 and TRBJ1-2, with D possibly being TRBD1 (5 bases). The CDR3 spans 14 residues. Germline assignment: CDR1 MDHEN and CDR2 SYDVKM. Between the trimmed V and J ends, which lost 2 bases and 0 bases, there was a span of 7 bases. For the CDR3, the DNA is TGTGCCAGCAGTTTACTGACAGCTAACTATGGCTACACCTTC. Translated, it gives CASSLLTANYGYTF.

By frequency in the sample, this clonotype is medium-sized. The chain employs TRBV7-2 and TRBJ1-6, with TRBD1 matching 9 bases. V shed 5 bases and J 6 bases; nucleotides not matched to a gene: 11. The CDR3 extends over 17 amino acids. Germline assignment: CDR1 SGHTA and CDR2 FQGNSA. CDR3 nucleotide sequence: TGTGCCAGCAGCCCCGGACCCGACAGGGGGGGTAATTCACCCCTCCACTTT. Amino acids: CASSPGPDRGGNSPLHF.

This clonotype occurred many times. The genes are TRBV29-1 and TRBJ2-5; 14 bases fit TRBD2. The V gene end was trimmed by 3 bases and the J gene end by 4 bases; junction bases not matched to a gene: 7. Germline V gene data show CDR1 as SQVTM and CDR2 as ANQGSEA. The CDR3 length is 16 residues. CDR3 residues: CSVDNLGLAGGETQYF. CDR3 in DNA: TGCAGCGTTGATAACCTTGGACTAGCGGGGGGAGAGACCCAGTACTTC.

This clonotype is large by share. The CDR3 DNA sequence: TGCAGTGCTACCACAGACAGCGCAACTAATGAAAAACTGTTTTTT. Residues: CSATTDSATNEKLFF. The J gene is TRBJ1-4, the V gene TRBV20-1; D may be TRBD1 (5 bases). In germline, CDR1 is DFQATT, CDR2 SNEGSKA (reference sequence). Trimming removed 4 bases at V and 0 bases at J, with 12 bases between. The CDR3 loop spans 15 amino acids.

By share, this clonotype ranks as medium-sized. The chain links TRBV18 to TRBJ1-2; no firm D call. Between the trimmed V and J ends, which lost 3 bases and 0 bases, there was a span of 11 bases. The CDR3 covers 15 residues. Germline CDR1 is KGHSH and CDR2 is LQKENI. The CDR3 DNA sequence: TGTGCCAGCTCACCTGAAGGATCAGCTAACTATGGCTACACCTTC. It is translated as CASSPEGSANYGYTF.

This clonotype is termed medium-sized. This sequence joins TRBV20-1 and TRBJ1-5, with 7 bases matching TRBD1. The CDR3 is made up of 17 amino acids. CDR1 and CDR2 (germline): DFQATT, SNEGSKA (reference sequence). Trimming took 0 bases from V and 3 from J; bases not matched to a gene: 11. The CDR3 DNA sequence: TGCAGTGCTAGAGACGGGGACAGAGGGGGGTTCAATCAGCCCCAGCATTTT. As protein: CSARDGDRGGFNQPQHF.

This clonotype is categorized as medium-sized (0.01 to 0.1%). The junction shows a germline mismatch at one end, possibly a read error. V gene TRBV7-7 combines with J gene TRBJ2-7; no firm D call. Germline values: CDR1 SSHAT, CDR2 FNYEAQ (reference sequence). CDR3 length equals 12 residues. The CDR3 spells CASSSTTYEQYF. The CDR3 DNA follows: TGTGCTAGCAGCTCTACCACTTACGAGCAGTACTTC.

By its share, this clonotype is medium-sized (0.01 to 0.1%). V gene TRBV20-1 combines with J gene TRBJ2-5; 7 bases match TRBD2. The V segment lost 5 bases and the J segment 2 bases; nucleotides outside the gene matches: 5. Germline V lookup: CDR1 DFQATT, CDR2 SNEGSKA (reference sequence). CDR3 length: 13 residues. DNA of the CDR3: TGCAGTGCTCCCCCGGGGGGACAAGAGACCCAGTACTTC. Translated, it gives CSAPPGGQETQYF.

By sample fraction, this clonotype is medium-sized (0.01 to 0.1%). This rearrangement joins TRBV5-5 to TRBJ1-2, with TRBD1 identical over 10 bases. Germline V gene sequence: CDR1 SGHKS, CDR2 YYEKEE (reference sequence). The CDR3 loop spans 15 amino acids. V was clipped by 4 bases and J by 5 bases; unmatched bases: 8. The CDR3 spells CASSPRQGAGYGYTF. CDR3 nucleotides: TGTGCCAGCAGCCCGAGACAGGGGGCCGGGTATGGCTACACCTTC.

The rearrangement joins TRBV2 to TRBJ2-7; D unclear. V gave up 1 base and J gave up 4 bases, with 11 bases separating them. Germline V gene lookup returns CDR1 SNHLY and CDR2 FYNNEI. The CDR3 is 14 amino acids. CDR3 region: CASSEGPGLYEQYF. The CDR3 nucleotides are TGTGCCAGCAGTGAAGGGCCCGGCCTTTACGAGCAGTACTTC.

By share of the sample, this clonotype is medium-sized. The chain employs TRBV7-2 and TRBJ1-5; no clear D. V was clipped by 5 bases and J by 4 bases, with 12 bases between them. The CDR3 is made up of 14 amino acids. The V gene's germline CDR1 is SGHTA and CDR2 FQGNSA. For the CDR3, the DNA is TGTGCCAGCAGCGAAAGCGTAGGGAATCAGCCCCAGCATTTT. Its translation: CASSESVGNQPQHF.